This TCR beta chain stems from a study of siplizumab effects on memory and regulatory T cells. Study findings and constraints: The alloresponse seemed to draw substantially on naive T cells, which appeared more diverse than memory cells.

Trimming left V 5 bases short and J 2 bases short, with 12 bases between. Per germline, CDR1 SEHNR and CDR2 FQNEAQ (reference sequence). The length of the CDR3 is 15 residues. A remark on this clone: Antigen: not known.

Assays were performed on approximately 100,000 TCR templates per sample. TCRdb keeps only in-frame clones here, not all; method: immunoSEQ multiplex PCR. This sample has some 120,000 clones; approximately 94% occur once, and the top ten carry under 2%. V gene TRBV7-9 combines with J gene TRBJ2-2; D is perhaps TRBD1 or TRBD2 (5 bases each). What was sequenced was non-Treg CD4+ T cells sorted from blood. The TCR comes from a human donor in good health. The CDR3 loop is CASSRDGTNTGELFF. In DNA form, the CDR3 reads TGTGCCAGCAGCCGGGACGGAACCAACACCGGGGAGCTGTTTTTT.